This TCR beta chain was captured by sequencing in a study of T cells in Graves' hyperthyroidism and ophthalmopathy. This CDR3 is 15 amino acids long. V was pared by 2 bases and J by 3 bases, with 11 bases between. From germline, CDR1 is SGHTS and CDR2 YDEGEE. Amplification yielded TCR beta CDR3 regions, with RNA transcripts as the source. The study used the HTBI primer set for a first-round RT-PCR of the TCR CDR3. MiXCR, run by TCRdb on the multiplex PCR reads, gives a single entry per CDR3 protein. The sample yields over 300,000 distinct CDR3 sequences, approximately 13% seen once. Study outcomes and limitations: Model-based prediction identified ophthalmopathy a median approximately 6.2 months prior to its onset. Appearing also in blood were most of the thyroid clonotypes expanded above 0.001.

Hyperthyroidism had been newly diagnosed in patients aged 18 to 65, and its duration was under 2 months. Diagnosis relied on clinical symptoms, serum thyroxine and TRAb, thyroid ultrasound and orbital computed tomography. This clonotype was observed at least ten times. The antigen is not known. The source material was blood. J is TRBJ1-4 and V is TRBV5-8; possible D gene TRBD1, 5 bases. The receptor's source is a woman aged 60-75 years with Graves' hyperthyroidism. The CDR3 sequence: CASSFRVSANEKLFF. CDR3 DNA: TGTGCCAGCAGCTTCAGGGTTTCGGCTAATGAAAAACTGTTTTTT.